This T cell receptor (beta chain) was identified during a study of blood T cell repertoires in COVID-19. Study in general: PBMCs, B-cell-depleted T cells, or T cells were the source of the cDNA or gDNA that made up the material.

V shed 5 bases and J 8 bases; nucleotides not matched to a gene: 4. CDR1 and CDR2 (germline): GTSNPN, SVGIG (reference sequence). The CDR3 consists of 13 residues. Clones were sequenced by immunoSEQ multiplex PCR, and TCRdb holds only the in-frame ones, with some missing. The repertoire holds about 76,000 clones, with roughly 80% as singletons. The clonotype comes from a human donor in a cohort sampled during active COVID-19. The V call is TRBV30, the J call TRBJ1-6; TRBD1 matches at 9 bases. The sequencing input was peripheral blood. The CDR3 nucleotides are TGTGCCTGGGGGGACAGGGCCGATTCACCCCTCCACTTT. Protein: CAWGDRADSPLHF.